One and the same sample provided the 10 T cell receptor beta chains below, sequenced in a study of PD-1 blockade in classical Hodgkin lymphoma. Time point here: cycle 4 day 1 (C4D1), after 5 to 7 weeks of nivolumab. Exposure to brentuximab vedotin varied, and each patient had relapsed following autologous stem cell transplantation. Repertoires were generated with immunoSEQ multiplex PCR, while TCRdb's copy carries only in-frame clones and drops some. The sample carries 43,000 or so clones, around 80% recorded once. This sample comprised peripheral blood mononuclear cells (PBMCs), obtained before the fourth cycle of nivolumab. Receptors were obtained from a human donor with classical Hodgkin lymphoma.

The rearrangement links TRBV7-9 to TRBJ2-5; D might be TRBD2 (6 bases). Germline V gene lookup returns CDR1 SEHNR and CDR2 FQNEAQ (reference sequence). V lost 8 bases and J 2 bases, leaving 12 bases between the germline ends. This CDR3 has 13 amino acids. CDR3 sequence (DNA): TGTGCCAGCCGACTAGAAATACAAGAGACCCAGTACTTC. Residues: CASRLEIQETQYF.

The gene calls are TRBV4-3 and TRBJ2-5, with D hard to call. The closer fit of TRBJ2-7 to the DNA end suggests the J call may be wrong. The CDR3 has 16 residues. Germline loops: CDR1 LGHNA, CDR2 YSLEER. The DNA for the CDR3 is TGCGCCAGCAGCCAAGATTTGTCCCCGAGGCCCTACGAGCAGTACTTC. Protein product: CASSQDLSPRPYEQYF.

J is TRBJ2-7 and V is TRBV18, with D unresolved. V lost 3 bases and J 5 bases, leaving 14 bases between the germline ends. From germline, CDR1 is KGHSH and CDR2 LQKENI. CDR3 length equals 14 residues. Here the CDR3 reads CASSPRQGWDEQYF. The CDR3 DNA reads as TGTGCCAGCTCACCCCGACAAGGTTGGGACGAGCAGTACTTC.

The V call is TRBV19, the J call TRBJ1-5, with TRBD1 matching 8 bases. Unmatched junction bases numbered 10, after V lost 8 bases and J lost 7 bases. This CDR3 is built from 14 residues. The germline gives CDR1 LNHDA, CDR2 SQIVND (reference sequence). The CDR3 sequence is CASVTGGMEQPQHF. DNA for the CDR3: TGTGCCAGTGTCACAGGGGGGATGGAACAGCCCCAGCATTTT.

V is TRBV6-6 and J is TRBJ2-4; D remains ambiguous. CDR3 size: 16 residues. The germline V gene has CDR1 MNHNY and CDR2 SVGAGI (reference sequence). V was pared by 0 bases and J by 7 bases, with 16 bases between. CDR3 bases: TGTGCCAGCAGTTACTCGACTGTCCAGGTTAGGAACATTCAGTACTTC. Amino acid sequence: CASSYSTVQVRNIQYF.

This chain connects TRBV18 to TRBJ1-1, with a tentative D call TRBD1 (5 bases). V was clipped by 0 bases and J by 5 bases, with 10 bases between them. The CDR3 runs to 14 residues. Germline V lookup: CDR1 KGHSH, CDR2 LQKENI. CDR3 sequence reads: CASSPPGQSTEAFF. CDR3 coding DNA: TGTGCCAGCTCACCACCGGGGCAATCTACTGAAGCTTTCTTT.

The chain carries TRBV7-3 and TRBJ2-1, with D perhaps matching TRBD1 (5 bases). V lost 5 bases and J 0 bases, leaving 11 bases between the germline ends. The length of the CDR3 is 15 residues. Looked up from germline, CDR1 is SGHTA and CDR2 is FQGTGA. CDR3: CASSPQGSSYNEQFF. The CDR3 DNA follows: TGTGCCAGCAGCCCCCAGGGCAGCTCCTACAATGAGCAGTTCTTC. Filled out from reference TRBV7-3 and TRBJ2-1, the complete variable domain reads GAGVSQTPSNKVTEKGKYVELRCDPISGHTALYWYRQSLGQGPEFLIYFQGTGAADDSGLPNDRFFAVRPEGSVSTLKIQRTERGDSAVYLCASSPQGSSYNEQFFGPGTRLTVL.

This clone was recorded a few times. The chain carries TRBV4-3 and TRBJ1-4; perhaps TRBD1 as D (6 bases). The germline V gene has CDR1 LGHNA and CDR2 YSLEER. CDR3 length equals 16 residues. V gave up 0 bases and J gave up 8 bases, with 16 bases separating them. This CDR3 is CASSQDGWTVEEKLFF. The CDR3, as DNA: TGCGCCAGCAGCCAAGATGGTTGGACAGTCGAAGAAAAACTGTTTTTT.

The chain combines TRBV28 with TRBJ2-7; 8 bases align to TRBD1. V was pared by 6 bases and J by 3 bases, with 4 bases of the junction left unmatched. There are 13 residues in the CDR3. Germline CDR1 reads MDHEN; CDR2 reads SYDVKM. The CDR3: CASRPGGVYEQYF. The CDR3 nucleotides are TGTGCCAGCAGGCCAGGGGGCGTCTACGAGCAGTACTTC. Full variable domain (outside the CDR3, taken from reference TRBV28 and TRBJ2-7): DVKVTQSSRYLVKRTGEKVFLECVQDMDHENMFWYRQDPGLGLRLIYFSYDVKMKEKGDIPEGYSVSREKKERFSLILESASTNQTSMYLCASRPGGVYEQYFGPGTRLTVT.

About this clone: At one of its ends the junction is not consistent with the germline gene, which may arise from a read error. V is TRBV7-7 and J is TRBJ2-1; 7 nucleotides line up with TRBD1. Germline loops: CDR1 SSHAT, CDR2 FNYEAQ (reference sequence). The length of the CDR3 is 13 residues. CDR3 sequence: CASSDGTANEQFF. CDR3 DNA: TGTGCTAGCAGCGACGGGACAGCTAATGAGCAGTTCTTC.